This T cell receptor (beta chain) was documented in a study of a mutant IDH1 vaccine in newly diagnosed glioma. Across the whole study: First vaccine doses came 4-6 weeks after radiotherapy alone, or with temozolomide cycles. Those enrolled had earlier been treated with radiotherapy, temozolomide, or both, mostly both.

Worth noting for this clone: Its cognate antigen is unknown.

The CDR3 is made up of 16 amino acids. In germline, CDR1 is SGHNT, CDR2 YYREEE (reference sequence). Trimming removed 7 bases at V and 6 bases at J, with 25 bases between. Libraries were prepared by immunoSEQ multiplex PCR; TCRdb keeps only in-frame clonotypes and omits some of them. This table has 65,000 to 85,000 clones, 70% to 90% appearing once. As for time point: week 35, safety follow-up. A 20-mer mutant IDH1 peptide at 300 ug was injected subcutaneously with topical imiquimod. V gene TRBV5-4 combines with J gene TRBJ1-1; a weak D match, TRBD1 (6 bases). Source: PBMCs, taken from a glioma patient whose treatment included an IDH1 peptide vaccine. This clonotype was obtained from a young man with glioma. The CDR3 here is CASHGGTKGSVPEAFF. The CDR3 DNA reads TGTGCCAGCCACGGGGGGACAAAGGGTAGTGTCCCTGAAGCTTTCTTT.